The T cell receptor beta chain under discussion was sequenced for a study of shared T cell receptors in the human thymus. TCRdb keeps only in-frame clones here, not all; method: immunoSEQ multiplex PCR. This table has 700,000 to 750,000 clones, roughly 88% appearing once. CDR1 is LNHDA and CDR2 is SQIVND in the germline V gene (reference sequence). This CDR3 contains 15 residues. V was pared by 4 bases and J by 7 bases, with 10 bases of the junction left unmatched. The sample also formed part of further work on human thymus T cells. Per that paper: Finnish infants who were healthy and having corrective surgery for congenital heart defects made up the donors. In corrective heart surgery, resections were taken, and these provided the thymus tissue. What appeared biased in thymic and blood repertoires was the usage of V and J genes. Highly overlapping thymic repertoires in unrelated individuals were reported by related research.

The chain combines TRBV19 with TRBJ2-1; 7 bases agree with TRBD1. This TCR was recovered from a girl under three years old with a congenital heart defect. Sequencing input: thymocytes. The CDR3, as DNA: TGTGCCAGTAGTAGCACTCCGACAGGGTGGAATGAGCAGTTCTTC. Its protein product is CASSSTPTGWNEQFF.